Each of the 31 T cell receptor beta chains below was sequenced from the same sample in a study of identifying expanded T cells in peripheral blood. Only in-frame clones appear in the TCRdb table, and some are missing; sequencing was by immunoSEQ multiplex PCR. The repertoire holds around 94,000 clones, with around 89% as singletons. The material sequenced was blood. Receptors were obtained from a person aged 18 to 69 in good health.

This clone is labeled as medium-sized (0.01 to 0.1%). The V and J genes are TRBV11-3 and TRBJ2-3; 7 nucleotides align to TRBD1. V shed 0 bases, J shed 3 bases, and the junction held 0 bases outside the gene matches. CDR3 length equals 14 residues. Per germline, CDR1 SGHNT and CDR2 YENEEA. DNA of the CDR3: TGTGCCAGCAGCTTAGAACAGGGGACAGATACGCAGTATTTT. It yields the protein CASSLEQGTDTQYF.

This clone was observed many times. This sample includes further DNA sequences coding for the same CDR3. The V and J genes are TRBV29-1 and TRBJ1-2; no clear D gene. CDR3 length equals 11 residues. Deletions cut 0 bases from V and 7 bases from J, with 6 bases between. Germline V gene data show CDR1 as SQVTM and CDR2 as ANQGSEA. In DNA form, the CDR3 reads TGCAGCGTTGAAGACACGAGTGGCTACACCTTC. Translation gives CSVEDTSGYTF.

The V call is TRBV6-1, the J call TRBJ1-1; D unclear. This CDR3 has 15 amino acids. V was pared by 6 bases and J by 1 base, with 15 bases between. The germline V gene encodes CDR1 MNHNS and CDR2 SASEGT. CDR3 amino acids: CASRTFQNQNTEAFF. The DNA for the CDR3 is TGTGCCAGCAGGACATTCCAGAACCAGAACACTGAAGCTTTCTTT.

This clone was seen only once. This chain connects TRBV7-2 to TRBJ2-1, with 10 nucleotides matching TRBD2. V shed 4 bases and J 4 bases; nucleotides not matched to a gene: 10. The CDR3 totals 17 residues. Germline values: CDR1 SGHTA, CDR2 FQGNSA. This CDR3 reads CASSSWASGRLYNEQFF. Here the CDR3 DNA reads TGTGCCAGCAGCTCGTGGGCTAGCGGGAGACTTTACAATGAGCAGTTCTTC.

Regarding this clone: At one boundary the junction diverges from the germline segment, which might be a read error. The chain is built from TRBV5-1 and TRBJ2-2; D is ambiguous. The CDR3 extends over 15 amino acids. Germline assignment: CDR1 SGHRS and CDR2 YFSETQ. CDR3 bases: TGCGCCAGCAGTTTGGTCCTAGAAAACACCGGGGAGCTGTTTTTT. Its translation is CASSLVLENTGELFF.

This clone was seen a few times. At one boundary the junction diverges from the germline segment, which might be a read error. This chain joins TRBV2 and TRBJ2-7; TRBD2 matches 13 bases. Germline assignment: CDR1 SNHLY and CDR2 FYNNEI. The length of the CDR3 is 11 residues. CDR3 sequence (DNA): TGTGCCACCTGGACTAGCGGGAGATTCGGCTTC. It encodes CATWTSGRFGF. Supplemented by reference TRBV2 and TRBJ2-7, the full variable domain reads EPEVTQTPSHQVTQMGQEVILRCVPISNHLYFYWYRQILGQKVEFLVSFYNNEISEKSEIFDDQFSVERPDGSNFTLKIRSTKLEDSAMYFCATWTSGRFGFGPGTRLTVT.

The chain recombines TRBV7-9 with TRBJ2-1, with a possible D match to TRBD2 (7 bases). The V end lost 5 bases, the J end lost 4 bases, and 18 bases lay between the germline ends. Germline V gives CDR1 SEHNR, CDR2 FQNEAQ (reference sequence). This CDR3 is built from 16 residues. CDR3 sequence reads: CASSPPGGGGYNEQFF. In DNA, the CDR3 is TGTGCCAGCAGCCCGCCCGGCGGGGGCGGATACAATGAGCAGTTCTTC.

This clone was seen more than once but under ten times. CDR3 protein: CASSFQTAGETQYF. In DNA, the CDR3 is TGCGCCAGCAGCTTTCAGACAGCGGGGGAGACCCAGTACTTC. The V gene is TRBV5-1, the J gene TRBJ2-5, with 7 bases that match TRBD2. Unmatched junction bases numbered 6, after V lost 2 bases and J lost 5 bases. The CDR3 has 14 residues. Germline values: CDR1 SGHRS, CDR2 YFSETQ.

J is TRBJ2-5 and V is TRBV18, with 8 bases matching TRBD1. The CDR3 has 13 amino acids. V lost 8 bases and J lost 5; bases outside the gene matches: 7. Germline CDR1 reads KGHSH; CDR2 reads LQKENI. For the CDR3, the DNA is TGTGCCAGCACGCAGGGGGCGGCGGAGACCCAGTACTTC. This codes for CASTQGAAETQYF.

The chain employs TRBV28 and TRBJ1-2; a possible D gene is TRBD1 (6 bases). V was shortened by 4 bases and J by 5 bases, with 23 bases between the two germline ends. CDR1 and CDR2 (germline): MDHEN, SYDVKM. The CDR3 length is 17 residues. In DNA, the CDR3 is TGTGCCAGCAGTTATTCACATCGGGGGGCATTTGCGTATGGCTACACCTTC. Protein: CASSYSHRGAFAYGYTF.

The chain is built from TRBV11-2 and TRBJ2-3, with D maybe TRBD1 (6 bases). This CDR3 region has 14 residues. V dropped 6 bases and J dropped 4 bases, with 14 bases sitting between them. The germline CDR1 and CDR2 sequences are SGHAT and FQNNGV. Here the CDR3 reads CASSIGGRPDTQYF. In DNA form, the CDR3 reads TGTGCCAGCAGTATAGGGGGACGGCCAGATACGCAGTATTTT.

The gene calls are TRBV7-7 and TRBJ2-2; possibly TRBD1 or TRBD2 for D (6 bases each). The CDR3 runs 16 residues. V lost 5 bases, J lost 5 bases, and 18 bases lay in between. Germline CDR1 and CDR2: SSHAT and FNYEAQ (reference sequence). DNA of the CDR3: TGTGCCAGCAGCCCGGGAGCAGGGGCACGGACCGGGGAGCTGTTTTTT. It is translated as CASSPGAGARTGELFF.

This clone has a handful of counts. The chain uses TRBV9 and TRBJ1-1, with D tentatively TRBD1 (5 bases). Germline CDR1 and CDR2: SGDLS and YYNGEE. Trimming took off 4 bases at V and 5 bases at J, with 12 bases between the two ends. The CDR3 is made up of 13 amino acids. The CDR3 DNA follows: TGTGCCAGCAGCCCCCACGAGGGGACTGAAGCTTTCTTT. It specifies CASSPHEGTEAFF. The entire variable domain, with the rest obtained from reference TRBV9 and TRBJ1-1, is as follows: DSGVTQTPKHLITATGQRVTLRCSPRSGDLSVYWYQQSLDQGLQFLIQYYNGEERAKGNILERFSAQQFPDLHSELNLSSLELGDSALYFCASSPHEGTEAFFGQGTRLTVV.

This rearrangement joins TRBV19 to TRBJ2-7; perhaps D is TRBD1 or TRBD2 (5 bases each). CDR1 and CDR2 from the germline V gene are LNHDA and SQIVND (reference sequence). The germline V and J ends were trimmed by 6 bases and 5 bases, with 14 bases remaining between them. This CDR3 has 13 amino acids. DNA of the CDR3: TGTGCCAGTAGCCCTAAGGGGACCCACGAGCAGTACTTC. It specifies CASSPKGTHEQYF.

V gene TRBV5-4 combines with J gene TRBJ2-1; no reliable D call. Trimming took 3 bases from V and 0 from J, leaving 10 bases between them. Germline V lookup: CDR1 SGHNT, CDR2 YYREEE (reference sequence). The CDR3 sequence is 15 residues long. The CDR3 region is CASSSSTRSYNEQFF. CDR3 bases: TGTGCCAGCAGCTCATCTACCCGCTCCTACAATGAGCAGTTCTTC.

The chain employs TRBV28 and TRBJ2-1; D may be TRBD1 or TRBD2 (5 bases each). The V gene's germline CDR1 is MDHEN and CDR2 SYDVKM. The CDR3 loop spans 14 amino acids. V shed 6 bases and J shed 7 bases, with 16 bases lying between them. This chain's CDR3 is CASSTGTLGNEQFF. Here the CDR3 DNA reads TGTGCCAGCAGCACCGGGACCCTGGGGAATGAGCAGTTCTTC.

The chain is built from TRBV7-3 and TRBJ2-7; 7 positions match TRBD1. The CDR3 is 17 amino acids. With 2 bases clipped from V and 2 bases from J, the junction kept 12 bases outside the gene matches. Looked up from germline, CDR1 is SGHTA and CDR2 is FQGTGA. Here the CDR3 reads CASSLSSGQRTPYEQYF. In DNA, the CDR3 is TGTGCCAGCAGCTTATCTTCGGGACAGCGGACCCCCTACGAGCAGTACTTC.

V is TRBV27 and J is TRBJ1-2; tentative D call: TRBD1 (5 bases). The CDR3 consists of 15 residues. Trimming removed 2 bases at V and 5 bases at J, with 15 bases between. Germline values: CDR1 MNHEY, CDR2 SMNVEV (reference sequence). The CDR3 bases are TGTGCCAGCAGTTTAGGGGGGGTCCAGACTTATGGCTACACCTTC. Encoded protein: CASSLGGVQTYGYTF.

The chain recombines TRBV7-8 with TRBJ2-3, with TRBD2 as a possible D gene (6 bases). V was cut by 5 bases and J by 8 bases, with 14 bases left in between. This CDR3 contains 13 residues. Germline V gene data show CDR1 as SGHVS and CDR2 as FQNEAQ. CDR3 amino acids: CASSRTTLGTQYF. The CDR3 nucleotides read TGTGCCAGCAGCAGGACTACTCTCGGTACGCAGTATTTT. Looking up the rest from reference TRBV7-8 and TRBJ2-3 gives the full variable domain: GAGVSQSPRYKVAKRGQDVALRCDPISGHVSLFWYQQALGQGPEFLTYFQNEAQLDKSGLPSDRFFAERPEGSVSTLKIQRTQQEDSAVYLCASSRTTLGTQYFGPGTRLTVL.

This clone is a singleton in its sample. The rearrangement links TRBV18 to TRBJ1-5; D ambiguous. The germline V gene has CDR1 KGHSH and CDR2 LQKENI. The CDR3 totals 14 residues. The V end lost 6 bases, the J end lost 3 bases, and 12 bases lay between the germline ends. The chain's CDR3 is CASSSAELNQPQHF. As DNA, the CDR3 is TGTGCCAGCTCCTCCGCCGAGCTCAATCAGCCCCAGCATTTT. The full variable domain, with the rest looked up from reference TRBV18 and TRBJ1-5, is NAGVMQNPRHLVRRRGQEARLRCSPMKGHSHVYWYRQLPEEGLKFMVYLQKENIIDESGMPKERFSAEFPKEGPSILRIQQVVRGDSAAYFCASSSAELNQPQHFGDGTRLSIL.

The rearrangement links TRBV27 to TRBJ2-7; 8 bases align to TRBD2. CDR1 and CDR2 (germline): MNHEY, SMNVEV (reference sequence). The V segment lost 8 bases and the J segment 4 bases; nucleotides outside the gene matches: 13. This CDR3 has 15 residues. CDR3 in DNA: TGTGCCAGCGGTCCTAGGACGGGAGGGTTATACGAGCAGTACTTC. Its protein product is CASGPRTGGLYEQYF.

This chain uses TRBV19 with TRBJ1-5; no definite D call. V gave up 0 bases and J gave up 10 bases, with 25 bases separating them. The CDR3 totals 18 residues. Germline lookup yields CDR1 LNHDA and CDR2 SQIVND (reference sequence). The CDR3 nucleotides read TGTGCCAGTAGTATAGATCAACTTTCTCGGGTAATAAGGTATCCCCAGCATTTT. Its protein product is CASSIDQLSRVIRYPQHF. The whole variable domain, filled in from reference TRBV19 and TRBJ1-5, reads DGGITQSPKYLFRKEGQNVTLSCEQNLNHDAMYWYRQDPGQGLRLIYYSQIVNDFQKGDIAEGYSVSREKKESFPLTVTSAQKNPTAFYLCASSIDQLSRVIRYPQHFGDGTRLSIL.

CDR3 in DNA: TGTGCCAGCAGTGGGGCGGGACAGGGGGGAGAAAAGTACTTC. Protein: CASSGAGQGGEKYF. The chain links TRBV2 to TRBJ2-7; 11 bases map to TRBD1. With V trimmed by 4 bases and J by 11 bases, 10 bases remained unmatched. The V gene's germline CDR1 is SNHLY and CDR2 FYNNEI. The CDR3 covers 14 residues.

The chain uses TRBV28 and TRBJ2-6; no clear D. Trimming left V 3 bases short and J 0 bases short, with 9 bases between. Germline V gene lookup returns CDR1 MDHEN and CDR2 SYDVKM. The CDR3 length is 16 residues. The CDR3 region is CASSFLRSSGANVLTF. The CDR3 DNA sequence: TGTGCCAGCAGTTTCCTACGGTCCTCTGGGGCCAACGTCCTGACTTTC. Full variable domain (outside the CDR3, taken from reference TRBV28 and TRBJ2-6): DVKVTQSSRYLVKRTGEKVFLECVQDMDHENMFWYRQDPGLGLRLIYFSYDVKMKEKGDIPEGYSVSREKKERFSLILESASTNQTSMYLCASSFLRSSGANVLTFGAGSRLTVL.

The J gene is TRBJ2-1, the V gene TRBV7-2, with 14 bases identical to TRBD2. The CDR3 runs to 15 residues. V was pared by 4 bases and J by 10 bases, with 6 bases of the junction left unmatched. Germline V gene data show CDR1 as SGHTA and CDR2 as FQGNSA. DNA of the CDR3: TGTGCCAGCAGCTCGACTAGCGGGAGGGCCCAGGAGCAGTTCTTC. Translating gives CASSSTSGRAQEQFF.

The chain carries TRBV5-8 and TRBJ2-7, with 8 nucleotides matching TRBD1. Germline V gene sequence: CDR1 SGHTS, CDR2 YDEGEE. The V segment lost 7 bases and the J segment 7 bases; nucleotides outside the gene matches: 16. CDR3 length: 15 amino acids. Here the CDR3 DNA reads TGTGCCAGCTCCTTGGACAGGGTGGCACTGCCTGAGCAGTACTTC. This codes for CASSLDRVALPEQYF.

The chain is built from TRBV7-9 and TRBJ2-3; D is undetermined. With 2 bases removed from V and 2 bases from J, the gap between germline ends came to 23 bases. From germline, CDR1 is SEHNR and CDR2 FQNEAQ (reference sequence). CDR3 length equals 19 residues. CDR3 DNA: TGTGCCAGCAGCTTAAGTGGTGAGGCCTTCCCTTTCCTCACAGATACGCAGTATTTT. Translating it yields CASSLSGEAFPFLTDTQYF.

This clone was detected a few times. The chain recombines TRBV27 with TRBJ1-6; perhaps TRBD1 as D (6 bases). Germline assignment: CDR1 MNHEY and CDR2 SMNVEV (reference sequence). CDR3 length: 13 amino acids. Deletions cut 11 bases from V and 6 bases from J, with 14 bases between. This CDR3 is CACRGQTNSPLHF. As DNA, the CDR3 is TGTGCCTGCCGAGGACAGACTAATTCACCCCTCCACTTT.

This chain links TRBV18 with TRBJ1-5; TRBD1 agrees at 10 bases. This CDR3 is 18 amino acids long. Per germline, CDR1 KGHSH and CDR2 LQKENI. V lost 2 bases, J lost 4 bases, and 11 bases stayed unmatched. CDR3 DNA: TGTGCCAGCTCACCAGGGCGGACAGGGGGTGTCGCGAATCAGCCCCAGCATTTT. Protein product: CASSPGRTGGVANQPQHF.

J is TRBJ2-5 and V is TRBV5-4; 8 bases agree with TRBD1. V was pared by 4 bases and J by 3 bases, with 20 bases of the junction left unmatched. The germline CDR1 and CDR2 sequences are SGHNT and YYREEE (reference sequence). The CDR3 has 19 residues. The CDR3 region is CASSGIWTGSNVPKETQYF. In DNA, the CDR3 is TGTGCCAGCAGCGGAATCTGGACAGGGTCCAATGTTCCAAAAGAGACCCAGTACTTC. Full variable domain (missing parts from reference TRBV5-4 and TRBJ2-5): ETGVTQSPTHLIKTRGQQVTLRCSSQSGHNTVSWYQQALGQGPQFIFQYYREEENGRGNFPPRFSGLQFPNYSSELNVNALELDDSALYLCASSGIWTGSNVPKETQYFGPGTRLLVL.

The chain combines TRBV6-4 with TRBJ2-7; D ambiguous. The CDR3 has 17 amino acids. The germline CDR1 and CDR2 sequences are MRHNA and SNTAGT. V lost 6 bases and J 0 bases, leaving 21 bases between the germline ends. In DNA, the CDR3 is TGTGCCAGCAGGGGCGCCCACGTAACAGTTCTCTCCTACGAGCAGTACTTC. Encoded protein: CASRGAHVTVLSYEQYF.